The 5 T cell receptor beta chains below were found in one sample sequenced in a study of blood T cell repertoires in COVID-19. TCRdb's table, derived via immunoSEQ multiplex PCR, lists solely in-frame clones and lacks some. The repertoire has around 300,000 clones, approximately 90% of them found once; the top ten carry 1.5% to 2%. The sample consisted of peripheral blood. The receptors come from a woman aged 30 to 39 with COVID-19, enrolled during active disease.

The rearrangement joins TRBV28 to TRBJ2-7, with 9 bases lining up with TRBD1. In germline, CDR1 is MDHEN, CDR2 SYDVKM. This CDR3 has 16 amino acids. The V gene end was trimmed by 3 bases and the J gene end by 5 bases; junction bases not matched to a gene: 11. The CDR3 sequence is CASSLTPGTGSHEQYV. CDR3 in DNA: TGTGCCAGCAGTTTGACGCCCGGGACAGGGAGTCACGAGCAGTACGTC.

This chain connects TRBV6-5 to TRBJ2-3, with 11 bases that match TRBD1. Germline CDR1 MNHEY, CDR2 SVGAGI. This CDR3 is built from 16 residues. The ends lost 0 bases at V and 6 bases at J; junction bases unmatched: 5. CDR3 DNA sequence: TGTGCCAGCAGTTACTCGCCGGGACAGGGGGGTGATACGCAGTATTTT. This translates into CASSYSPGQGGDTQYF.

The chain joins TRBV4-2 to TRBJ1-6, with 10 bases lining up with TRBD1. The CDR3 consists of 14 residues. V trimming: 7 bases; J trimming: 7 bases; junction bases outside the gene matches: 4. The germline CDR1 and CDR2 sequences are LGHNA and YNFKEQ. For the CDR3, the DNA is TGTGCCAGCACCCGGACAGGGGGAAATTCACCCCTCCACTTT. It translates to CASTRTGGNSPLHF.

The rearrangement links TRBV5-4 to TRBJ2-5; TRBD2 matches at 10 bases. This CDR3 has 17 amino acids. Germline V gives CDR1 SGHNT, CDR2 YYREEE (reference sequence). The V segment lost 4 bases and the J segment 5 bases; nucleotides outside the gene matches: 14. The CDR3 DNA is TGTGCCAGCAGCCCCACTCCCAGCGGGGGGGCGTGGGAGACCCAGTACTTC. This translates into CASSPTPSGGAWETQYF.

V gene TRBV9 combines with J gene TRBJ1-3; 7 bases fit TRBD1. V shed 0 bases and J 0 bases; nucleotides not matched to a gene: 6. This CDR3 is built from 17 residues. Germline assignment: CDR1 SGDLS and CDR2 YYNGEE. CDR3 region: CASSVGLGGYSGNTIYF. The CDR3 bases are TGTGCCAGCAGCGTAGGTCTAGGGGGCTACTCTGGAAACACCATATATTTT.